These 25 T cell receptor beta chains were sequenced from one sample in a study of blood T cell repertoires in COVID-19. Generated by immunoSEQ multiplex PCR, the TCRdb table keeps only in-frame clones and is missing some. The sample contains some 350,000 clones, 75% to 90% of which appear only once. What was sequenced was PBMCs or T cells enriched from blood (not recorded which). Source of these receptors: a man aged 18 to 35 who had recovered from COVID-19.

This chain joins TRBV9 and TRBJ1-2; perhaps TRBD1 as D (6 bases). V shed 4 bases and J shed 0 bases, with 13 bases lying between them. The germline gives CDR1 SGDLS, CDR2 YYNGEE. This CDR3 is 15 amino acids long. CDR3 DNA: TGTGCCAGCAGCTATGTGGGACACTCTAACTATGGCTACACCTTC. Translated: CASSYVGHSNYGYTF.

This chain links TRBV9 with TRBJ1-6; 9 bases are a match to TRBD1. With 4 bases clipped from V and 10 bases from J, the junction kept 12 bases outside the gene matches. This CDR3 is 16 amino acids long. Per germline, CDR1 SGDLS and CDR2 YYNGEE. CDR3 amino acids: CASSPGDRALESPLHF. Here the CDR3 DNA reads TGTGCCAGCAGCCCAGGGGACAGGGCGTTGGAATCACCCCTCCACTTT.

The V gene is TRBV6-1, the J gene TRBJ2-7, with D possibly matching TRBD1 (5 bases). CDR1 and CDR2 (germline): MNHNS, SASEGT. This CDR3 region has 16 residues. With 1 base removed from V and 6 bases from J, the gap between germline ends came to 19 bases. CDR3 loop: CASSEESDSWASEQYF. CDR3 DNA: TGTGCCAGCAGTGAAGAAAGTGACAGTTGGGCCTCCGAGCAGTACTTC.

The chain uses TRBV7-8 and TRBJ2-1; 8 nucleotides align to TRBD1. J gave up 5 bases and V 7 bases, and 16 bases lay outside the gene matches. Germline V gene lookup returns CDR1 SGHVS and CDR2 FQNEAQ. The CDR3 contains 17 residues. CDR3 protein: CASILGRGTGINNEQFF. The CDR3 nucleotides are TGTGCCAGCATCCTGGGGCGCGGGACAGGTATAAACAATGAGCAGTTCTTC.

The CDR3 sequence is CASSLDAVAGVSRSYEQYF. CDR3 DNA: TGTGCCAGCAGCTTAGACGCGGTAGCGGGAGTTAGTCGGTCCTACGAGCAGTACTTC. The J gene is TRBJ2-7, the V gene TRBV7-2; 9 bases line up with TRBD2. This CDR3 region has 19 residues. The germline V gene encodes CDR1 SGHTA and CDR2 FQGNSA. Germline trimming cut 1 base from V and 1 base from J; bases unmatched to any gene: 14.

The rearrangement uses TRBV6-6 and TRBJ1-6; TRBD1 matches at 9 bases. CDR1 and CDR2 from the germline V gene are MNHNY and SVGAGI (reference sequence). CDR3 length: 14 residues. V gave up 5 bases and J gave up 12 bases; unmatched junction bases: 8. The CDR3 region is CASSASTGGGPLHF. CDR3 nucleotide sequence: TGTGCCAGCAGTGCCTCGACAGGGGGAGGACCCCTCCACTTT.

The chain combines TRBV2 with TRBJ2-7, with 10 bases that match TRBD2. Trimming at V came to 8 bases and at J to 2 bases, leaving 6 bases not matched to a gene. This CDR3 region has 14 residues. Germline CDR1 reads SNHLY; CDR2 reads FYNNEI. The CDR3: CASSEREGPYEQYF. For the CDR3, the DNA is TGTGCCAGCTCTGAGCGGGAGGGGCCCTACGAGCAGTACTTC.

The rearrangement joins TRBV19 to TRBJ1-5; D possibly corresponds to TRBD1 (6 bases). The V and J ends lost 8 bases and 2 bases respectively, with 13 bases between them. Germline V gives CDR1 LNHDA, CDR2 SQIVND (reference sequence). The CDR3 covers 14 residues. CDR3 amino acids: CASHVGAGNQPQHF. The CDR3 DNA follows: TGTGCCAGTCATGTGGGGGCGGGCAATCAGCCCCAGCATTTT.

This chain joins TRBV6-5 and TRBJ2-1, with D possibly TRBD1 on 5 matching bases. This CDR3 comprises 14 residues. CDR1 and CDR2 from the germline V gene are MNHEY and SVGAGI. The germline V and J ends were trimmed by 6 bases and 0 bases, with 9 bases remaining between them. The CDR3 spells CASRETVSYNEQFF. For the CDR3, the DNA is TGTGCCAGCAGGGAGACAGTCTCCTACAATGAGCAGTTCTTC.

The chain joins TRBV28 to TRBJ1-3; unclear D gene. V lost 3 bases and J 2 bases, leaving 8 bases between the germline ends. CDR3 length: 14 amino acids. Looked up from germline, CDR1 is MDHEN and CDR2 is SYDVKM. The CDR3 is CASSLGRAGNTIYF. The CDR3 DNA reads TGTGCCAGCAGTTTGGGGAGGGCTGGAAACACCATATATTTT.

This chain uses TRBV28 with TRBJ2-1, with D perhaps TRBD1 (6 bases). The germline CDR1 and CDR2 sequences are MDHEN and SYDVKM. The V end lost 4 bases, the J end lost 4 bases, and 11 bases lay between the germline ends. CDR3 length equals 14 residues. The CDR3 region is CASSYRALYNEQFF. CDR3 bases: TGTGCCAGCAGTTACAGGGCATTATACAATGAGCAGTTCTTC.

Points on this clone: The same CDR3 also results from other DNA sequences found in this sample. The chain uses TRBV11-2 and TRBJ1-1; no reliable D call. Trimming took 0 bases from V and 1 from J, leaving 3 bases between them. Germline CDR1 SGHAT, CDR2 FQNNGV. CDR3 length equals 13 residues. The chain's CDR3 is CASSLDRNTEAFF. CDR3 nucleotides: TGTGCCAGCAGCTTAGACAGGAACACTGAAGCTTTCTTT.

The chain uses TRBV20-1 and TRBJ1-5, with D perhaps matching TRBD1 (6 bases). V was clipped by 3 bases and J by 14 bases, with 8 bases between them. This CDR3 is built from 9 residues. The V gene's germline CDR1 is DFQATT and CDR2 SNEGSKA (reference sequence). CDR3 DNA sequence: TGCAGTGCTAGGGGGGCCAAGCATTTT. Residues: CSARGAKHF.

V is TRBV5-4 and J is TRBJ1-1; possible D gene TRBD1, 6 bases. Germline V gene lookup returns CDR1 SGHNT and CDR2 YYREEE (reference sequence). The V and J ends lost 0 bases and 7 bases respectively, with 16 bases between them. The length of the CDR3 is 15 residues. The CDR3, as DNA: TGTGCCAGCAGCTTGGGGACGGCAGGGGCCCATGAAGCTTTCTTT. Amino acid sequence: CASSLGTAGAHEAFF.

This clone is a singleton in its sample. J is TRBJ2-1 and V is TRBV6-2 or TRBV6-3; TRBD2 aligns across 10 bases. The length of the CDR3 is 18 residues. Per germline, CDR1 MNHEY and CDR2 SVGEGT. Trimming at V came to 2 bases and at J to 7 bases, leaving 14 bases not matched to a gene. The CDR3 sequence is CASSYVLGSSGGINEQFF. The DNA of the CDR3 is TGTGCCAGCAGTTACGTTCTTGGGTCTAGCGGGGGAATTAATGAGCAGTTCTTC.

The CDR3 loop is CASSPLAGSKDEQFF. The DNA of the CDR3 is TGTGCCAGCTCACCTCTAGCGGGATCGAAGGATGAGCAGTTCTTC. The chain carries TRBV18 and TRBJ2-1; TRBD2 matches 9 bases. Germline CDR1 is KGHSH and CDR2 is LQKENI. With 3 bases clipped from V and 8 bases from J, the junction kept 8 bases outside the gene matches. The CDR3 length is 15 residues.

The chain couples TRBV2 to TRBJ1-1, with D perhaps TRBD1 (6 bases). The CDR3 loop spans 14 amino acids. The V and J ends lost 8 bases and 0 bases respectively, with 13 bases between them. Germline loops: CDR1 SNHLY, CDR2 FYNNEI. CDR3 sequence (DNA): TGTGCCAGCGACGAGGGGGTGTTGAACACTGAAGCTTTCTTT. Translation gives CASDEGVLNTEAFF.

The chain has TRBV10-3 and TRBJ2-3, with 10 bases matching TRBD2. The CDR3 loop spans 16 amino acids. Germline CDR1 reads ENHRY; CDR2 reads SYGVKD. V dropped 2 bases and J dropped 3; count of bases not matched to a gene: 5. The CDR3 sequence is CAISEGGAGGTDTQYF. CDR3 bases: TGTGCCATCAGTGAGGGAGGAGCGGGGGGGACAGATACGCAGTATTTT.

The gene calls are TRBV27 and TRBJ1-2; D not certain. The CDR3 has 12 amino acids. V lost 8 bases and J 5 bases, leaving 12 bases between the germline ends. Germline CDR1 and CDR2: MNHEY and SMNVEV (reference sequence). The CDR3 nucleotides read TGTGCCAGCTTTAAGCTTACTTATGGCTACACCTTC. The encoded protein is CASFKLTYGYTF.

This clone appeared a single time. Compared with germline, one end of the junction differs, possibly owing to a read error. This chain connects TRBV25-1 to TRBJ1-6, with D possibly matching TRBD1 (5 bases). Germline assignment: CDR1 MGHDK and CDR2 SYGVNS. The length of the CDR3 is 15 residues. The CDR3 DNA reads as TGTGCCAGCACTGAACGGGGGACCTATAATTCACCCCTCCACTTT. It codes for CASTERGTYNSPLHF.

This clone was observed a handful of times. The rearrangement joins TRBV27 to TRBJ1-1; possible D gene TRBD1, 6 bases. Trimming removed 5 bases from V and 4 bases from J, with 23 bases in between. Germline V gene data show CDR1 as MNHEY and CDR2 as SMNVEV (reference sequence). The CDR3 runs to 17 residues. DNA of the CDR3: TGTGCCAGCAGTCCCCCAGCCTATCTGGCAGGGGCCACTGAAGCTTTCTTT. Protein product: CASSPPAYLAGATEAFF.

This clone was seen once. This rearrangement joins TRBV5-1 to TRBJ2-1; 7 positions match TRBD1. CDR1 and CDR2 from the germline V gene are SGHRS and YFSETQ. V trimming: 3 bases; J trimming: 10 bases; junction bases outside the gene matches: 16. The CDR3 runs 16 residues. This chain's CDR3 is CASSWTGTDAVREQFF. The CDR3 DNA sequence: TGCGCCAGCAGCTGGACCGGGACAGATGCGGTCCGAGAGCAGTTCTTC. Together with reference TRBV5-1 and TRBJ2-1, the CDR3 gives the full variable domain: KAGVTQTPRYLIKTRGQQVTLSCSPISGHRSVSWYQQTPGQGLQFLFEYFSETQRNKGNFPGRFSGRQFSNSRSEMNVSTLELGDSALYLCASSWTGTDAVREQFFGPGTRLTVL.

The CDR3 region has the DNA TGTGCCTGGAGAGGCATCGGACAGGGACGAGGCTACACCTTC. It translates to CAWRGIGQGRGYTF. The V call is TRBV30, the J call TRBJ1-2; 8 nucleotides line up with TRBD1. Germline V gene sequence: CDR1 GTSNPN, CDR2 SVGIG (reference sequence). The V gene end was trimmed by 3 bases and the J gene end by 8 bases; junction bases not matched to a gene: 11. The CDR3 has 14 amino acids. Looking up the rest from reference TRBV30 and TRBJ1-2 gives the full variable domain: SQTIHQWPATLVQPVGSPLSLECTVEGTSNPNLYWYRQAAGRGLQLLFYSVGIGQISSEVPQNLSASRPQDRQFILSSKKLLLSDSGFYLCAWRGIGQGRGYTFGSGTRLTVV.

CDR3 sequence: CASSESQTYEQYF. The CDR3 DNA is TGTGCCAGCAGCGAATCACAAACCTACGAGCAGTACTTC. This chain links TRBV7-2 with TRBJ2-7, with D unclear. The CDR3 totals 13 residues. From germline, CDR1 is SGHTA and CDR2 FQGNSA. V was trimmed by 5 bases and J by 2 bases, leaving 10 bases between them.

Comments on this clone: The sample carries other DNA sequences with the same CDR3. This rearrangement joins TRBV2 to TRBJ1-5; 7 nucleotides align to TRBD1. The CDR3 is 13 amino acids. V lost 6 bases, J lost 2 bases, and 1 base stayed unmatched. Germline V lookup: CDR1 SNHLY, CDR2 FYNNEI. CDR3 bases: TGTGCCAGCAGCGGACAGGGCAATCAGCCCCAGCATTTT. Protein product: CASSGQGNQPQHF.